One sample yielded the 18 T cell receptor beta chains listed below, sequenced in a study of Ad26.COV2.S vaccination and SARS-CoV-2 variants. As for treatment: around 19 received Ad26.COV2.S at low or high dose, single or two shots; roughly 5 received placebo; per-sample allocation not given. Sampling was performed 63 days after the first vaccine or placebo injection. Clones were read by immunoSEQ multiplex PCR, and TCRdb kept only the in-frame ones, dropping some. The table has about 350,000 clones, less than 90% seen once. Sequences were derived from peripheral blood, sampled in a trial of Ad26.COV2.S vaccine versus placebo. Receptor source: a person between 18 and 60 years old who received the Ad26.COV2.S COVID-19 vaccine or a placebo.

J is TRBJ2-4 and V is TRBV3-1 (or the pseudogene TRBV3-2); D is undetermined. The CDR3 is 15 residues long. Germline CDR1 and CDR2: LGHDT and YNNKEL (reference sequence). Trimming stripped 0 bases from V and 3 bases from J, with 9 bases between. DNA of the CDR3: TGTGCCAGCAGCCAAGATCTGGTGAGCAAAAACATTCAGTACTTC. It encodes CASSQDLVSKNIQYF.

V gene TRBV27 combines with J gene TRBJ1-1; 8 bases line up with TRBD1. The length of the CDR3 is 15 residues. The V gene end was trimmed by 6 bases and the J gene end by 6 bases; junction bases not matched to a gene: 12. Germline-derived CDR1 and CDR2 are MNHEY and SMNVEV (reference sequence). The CDR3 region has the DNA TGTGCCAGCAGCCTCGGACAGGGTTTGAGGGCTGAAGCTTTCTTT. Translating gives CASSLGQGLRAEAFF.

This rearrangement joins TRBV2 to TRBJ2-7; D possibly corresponds to TRBD1 (6 bases). CDR1 and CDR2 from the germline V gene are SNHLY and FYNNEI. V was cut by 8 bases and J by 7 bases, with 18 bases left in between. The CDR3 has 13 amino acids. The CDR3 sequence: CASWDVQGSEQYF. The CDR3 DNA reads TGTGCCAGCTGGGACGTCCAGGGGAGTGAGCAGTACTTC.

This clone came up a few times. The chain couples TRBV24-1 to TRBJ1-1, with D hard to call. V was clipped by 4 bases and J by 3 bases, with 8 bases between them. CDR1 KGHDR and CDR2 SFDVKD come from the germline V gene. The CDR3 covers 13 residues. The DNA of the CDR3 is TGTGCCACCAGTGAGAGGCCGGACACTGAAGCTTTCTTT. Encoded protein: CATSERPDTEAFF.

The rearrangement links TRBV13 to TRBJ2-1; a weak D match, TRBD1 (5 bases). With 4 bases removed from V and 6 bases from J, the gap between germline ends came to 16 bases. The CDR3 has 15 amino acids. Germline loops: CDR1 PRHDT, CDR2 FYEKMQ (reference sequence). The CDR3 DNA reads as TGTGCCAGCAGCTATTGGACATCCCAGGGCAATGAGCAGTTCTTC. It specifies CASSYWTSQGNEQFF.

The chain is built from TRBV19 and TRBJ2-7; 12 bases line up with TRBD2. This CDR3 spans 15 amino acids. V dropped 6 bases and J dropped 2; count of bases not matched to a gene: 5. Germline V gives CDR1 LNHDA, CDR2 SQIVND (reference sequence). The CDR3 protein is CASSQLAGGAYEQYF. CDR3 nucleotide sequence: TGTGCCAGTAGCCAGCTAGCGGGAGGGGCCTACGAGCAGTACTTC.

This chain connects TRBV6-2 or TRBV6-3 to TRBJ1-6; no reliable D call. This CDR3 comprises 14 residues. The germline V gene has CDR1 MNHEY and CDR2 SVGEGT. Trimming pared 2 bases from V and 6 bases from J, leaving 8 bases between. The CDR3 is CASSYDRINSPLHF. CDR3 nucleotide sequence: TGTGCCAGCAGTTACGACCGAATTAATTCACCCCTCCACTTT.

This clone has a single count. The chain links TRBV24-1 to TRBJ2-1; 9 bases align to TRBD1. This CDR3 region has 18 residues. Germline CDR1 and CDR2: KGHDR and SFDVKD. J was trimmed by 0 bases and V by 3 bases; bases with no gene match: 8. CDR3 bases: TGTGCCACCAGTGATCCCGGGACAGGGTATAACTCCTACAATGAGCAGTTCTTC. Translating gives CATSDPGTGYNSYNEQFF.

The chain joins TRBV27 to TRBJ2-1; 9 bases agree with TRBD1. Trimming cost V 5 bases and J 3 bases; bases outside gene matches: 8. The CDR3 is 16 amino acids. CDR1 is MNHEY, CDR2 SMNVEV, per germline (reference sequence). This CDR3 is CASSPFGTGYYNEQFF. CDR3 sequence (DNA): TGTGCCAGCAGTCCGTTCGGGACAGGGTACTACAATGAGCAGTTCTTC.

The chain couples TRBV11-1 to TRBJ2-1, with 8 bases identical to TRBD2. The CDR3 has 14 amino acids. Trimming removed 10 bases from V and 4 bases from J; junction bases left unmatched: 9. CDR1 is SGHAT and CDR2 is FQDESV in the germline V gene (reference sequence). CDR3 DNA sequence: TGTGCCACCGGGGGCGGGGGGTTGTACAATGAGCAGTTCTTC. Its translation: CATGGGGLYNEQFF.

The J gene is TRBJ2-7, the V gene TRBV28; 7 bases are a match to TRBD1. CDR1 MDHEN and CDR2 SYDVKM come from the germline V gene. The trim removed 4 bases at V and 5 bases at J, leaving 11 bases unmatched. The CDR3 has 15 residues. The CDR3 DNA follows: TGTGCCAGCAGTTCACCGGGACAGCCAAGCGACGAGCAGTACTTC. This sequence encodes CASSSPGQPSDEQYF.

The V gene is TRBV7-8, the J gene TRBJ1-5; 8 positions agree with TRBD1. CDR3 length: 16 amino acids. The V gene's germline CDR1 is SGHVS and CDR2 FQNEAQ. Unmatched junction bases numbered 9, after V lost 5 bases and J lost 3 bases. The CDR3 is CASSPRQGRVNQPQHF. The CDR3 bases are TGTGCCAGCAGCCCTCGACAGGGGAGGGTCAATCAGCCCCAGCATTTT.

This chain links TRBV28 with TRBJ2-1; D is possibly TRBD2 (5 bases). The V end was cut by 3 bases, the J end by 6 bases, with 6 bases between. Per germline, CDR1 MDHEN and CDR2 SYDVKM. This CDR3 is built from 12 residues. CDR3 in amino acids: CASSFGVNEQFF. The CDR3 DNA reads TGTGCCAGCAGTTTCGGGGTCAATGAGCAGTTCTTC.

In DNA form, the CDR3 reads TGTGCCAGTAGCTTCCTGGACGGGTACAATGAGCAGTTCTTC. Protein: CASSFLDGYNEQFF. The chain links TRBV19 to TRBJ2-1; D gene unclear. V lost 6 bases and J 4 bases, leaving 13 bases between the germline ends. This CDR3 is built from 14 residues. Germline CDR1 reads LNHDA; CDR2 reads SQIVND (reference sequence).

The rearrangement links TRBV5-1 to TRBJ1-5; TRBD1 aligns across 9 bases. The V gene end was trimmed by 3 bases and the J gene end by 1 base; junction bases not matched to a gene: 2. Germline V gene data show CDR1 as SGHRS and CDR2 as YFSETQ. The CDR3 sequence is 15 residues long. The CDR3 region has the DNA TGCGCCAGCAGCTCGGGGACAGGGAGCAATCAGCCCCAGCATTTT. It yields the protein CASSSGTGSNQPQHF. The whole variable domain, remainder taken from reference TRBV5-1 and TRBJ1-5, is KAGVTQTPRYLIKTRGQQVTLSCSPISGHRSVSWYQQTPGQGLQFLFEYFSETQRNKGNFPGRFSGRQFSNSRSEMNVSTLELGDSALYLCASSSGTGSNQPQHFGDGTRLSIL.

This chain uses TRBV24-1 with TRBJ2-3, with 7 positions matching TRBD1. Per the germline V gene, CDR1 is KGHDR and CDR2 is SFDVKD. This CDR3 spans 14 amino acids. J gave up 7 bases and V 7 bases, and 10 bases lay outside the gene matches. CDR3 amino acids: CATSEPTGVYTQYF. DNA of the CDR3: TGTGCCACCAGCGAGCCTACAGGGGTATATACGCAGTATTTT.

This chain links TRBV7-9 with TRBJ1-1, with TRBD1 as a possible D gene (5 bases). The germline V gene has CDR1 SEHNR and CDR2 FQNEAQ (reference sequence). The length of the CDR3 is 14 residues. The V gene lost 5 bases and the J gene lost 5 bases, with 15 bases spanning the gap. The CDR3 coding sequence is TGTGCCAGCAGCCCCCTGGGGGGTCAGACTGAAGCTTTCTTT. The encoded protein is CASSPLGGQTEAFF.

The CDR3 region is CSASNPILFSSTDTQYF. Written as DNA, the CDR3 is TGCAGTGCTAGTAACCCTATACTCTTTTCTAGCACAGATACGCAGTATTTT. J is TRBJ2-3 and V is TRBV20-1; no firm D call. Looked up from germline, CDR1 is DFQATT and CDR2 is SNEGSKA (reference sequence). The CDR3 is 17 amino acids. With 3 bases removed from V and 0 bases from J, the gap between germline ends came to 19 bases.